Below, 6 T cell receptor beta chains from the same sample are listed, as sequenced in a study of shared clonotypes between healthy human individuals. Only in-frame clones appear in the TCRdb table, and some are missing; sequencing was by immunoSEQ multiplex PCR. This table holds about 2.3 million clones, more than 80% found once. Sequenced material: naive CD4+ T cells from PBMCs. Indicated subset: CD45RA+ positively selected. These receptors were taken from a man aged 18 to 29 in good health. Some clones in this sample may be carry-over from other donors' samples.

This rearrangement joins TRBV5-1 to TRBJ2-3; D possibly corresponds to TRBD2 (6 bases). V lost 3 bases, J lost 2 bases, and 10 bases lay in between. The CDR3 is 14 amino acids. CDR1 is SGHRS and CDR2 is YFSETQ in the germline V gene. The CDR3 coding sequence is TGCGCCAGCAGCTCGGGAGTGGTCACAGATACGCAGTATTTT. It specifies CASSSGVVTDTQYF.

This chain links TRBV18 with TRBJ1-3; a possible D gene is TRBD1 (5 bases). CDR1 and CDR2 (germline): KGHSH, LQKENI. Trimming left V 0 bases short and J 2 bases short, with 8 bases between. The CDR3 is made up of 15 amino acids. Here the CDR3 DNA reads TGTGCCAGCTCACCACCGATGGGGCCTGGAAACACCATATATTTT. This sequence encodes CASSPPMGPGNTIYF.

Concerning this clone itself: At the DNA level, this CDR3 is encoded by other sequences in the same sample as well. CDR3 residues: CASSFRETQYF. In DNA, the CDR3 is TGTGCCAGCAGTTTTAGAGAGACCCAGTACTTC. This chain links TRBV28 with TRBJ2-5; D is ambiguous. Trimming removed 3 bases from V and 4 bases from J, with 3 bases in between. CDR1 is MDHEN and CDR2 is SYDVKM in the germline V gene. The CDR3 is made up of 11 amino acids. Full variable domain (missing parts from reference TRBV28 and TRBJ2-5): DVKVTQSSRYLVKRTGEKVFLECVQDMDHENMFWYRQDPGLGLRLIYFSYDVKMKEKGDIPEGYSVSREKKERFSLILESASTNQTSMYLCASSFRETQYFGPGTRLLVL.

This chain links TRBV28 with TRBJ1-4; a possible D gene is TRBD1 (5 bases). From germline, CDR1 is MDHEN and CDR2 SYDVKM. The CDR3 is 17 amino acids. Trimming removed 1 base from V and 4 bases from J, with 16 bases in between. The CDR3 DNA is TGTGCCAGCAGTTTATCTGCCATGGGACTGGATAATGAAAAACTGTTTTTT. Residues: CASSLSAMGLDNEKLFF.

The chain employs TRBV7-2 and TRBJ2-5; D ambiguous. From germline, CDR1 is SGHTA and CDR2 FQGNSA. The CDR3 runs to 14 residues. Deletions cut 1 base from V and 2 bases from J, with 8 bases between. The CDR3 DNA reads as TGTGCCAGCAGCTTAGTGGCTATTCAAGAGACCCAGTACTTC. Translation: CASSLVAIQETQYF.

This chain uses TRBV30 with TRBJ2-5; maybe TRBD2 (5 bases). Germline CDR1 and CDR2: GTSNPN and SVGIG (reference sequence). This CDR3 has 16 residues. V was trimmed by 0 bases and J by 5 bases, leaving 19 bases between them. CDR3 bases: TGTGCCTGGAGTGTACTAGGAGGCCCGAAGATGGAGACCCAGTACTTC. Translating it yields CAWSVLGGPKMETQYF.